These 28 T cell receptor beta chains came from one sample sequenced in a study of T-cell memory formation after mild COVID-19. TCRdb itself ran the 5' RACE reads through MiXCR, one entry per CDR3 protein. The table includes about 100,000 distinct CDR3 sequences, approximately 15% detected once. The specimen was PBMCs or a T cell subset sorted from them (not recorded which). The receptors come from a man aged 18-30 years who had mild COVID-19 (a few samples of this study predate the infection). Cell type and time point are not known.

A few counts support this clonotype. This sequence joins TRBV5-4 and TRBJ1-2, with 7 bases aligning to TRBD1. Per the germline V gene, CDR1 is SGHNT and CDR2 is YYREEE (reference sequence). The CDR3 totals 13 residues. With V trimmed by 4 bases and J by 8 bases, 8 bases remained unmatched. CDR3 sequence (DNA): TGTGCCAGCAGCCAACAGGGGCCCCGGGGCTACACCTTC. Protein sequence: CASSQQGPRGYTF.

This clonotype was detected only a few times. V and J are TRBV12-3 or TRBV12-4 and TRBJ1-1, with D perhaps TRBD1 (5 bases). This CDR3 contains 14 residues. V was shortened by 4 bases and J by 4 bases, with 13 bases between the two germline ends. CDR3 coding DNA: TGTGCCAGCAGTTGGGGCAGGGCGGGCACTGAAGCTTTCTTT. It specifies CASSWGRAGTEAFF.

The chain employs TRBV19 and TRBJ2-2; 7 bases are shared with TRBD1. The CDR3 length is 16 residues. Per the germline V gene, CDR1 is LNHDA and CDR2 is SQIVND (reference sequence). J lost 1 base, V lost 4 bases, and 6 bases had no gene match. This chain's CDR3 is CASSTPRTGNTGELFF. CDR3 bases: TGTGCCAGTAGTACCCCCCGGACAGGGAACACCGGGGAGCTGTTTTTT. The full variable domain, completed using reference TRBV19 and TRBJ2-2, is DGGITQSPKYLFRKEGQNVTLSCEQNLNHDAMYWYRQDPGQGLRLIYYSQIVNDFQKGDIAEGYSVSREKKESFPLTVTSAQKNPTAFYLCASSTPRTGNTGELFFGEGSRLTVL.

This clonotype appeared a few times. CDR3 protein: CASSMTANYGYTF. The CDR3 bases are TGTGCCAGCAGCATGACAGCTAACTATGGCTACACCTTC. The chain employs TRBV13 and TRBJ1-2, with TRBD1 as a possible D gene (5 bases). V lost 5 bases to trimming and J lost 0 bases, with 7 bases between them. This CDR3 is 13 amino acids long. Germline CDR1 PRHDT, CDR2 FYEKMQ (reference sequence).

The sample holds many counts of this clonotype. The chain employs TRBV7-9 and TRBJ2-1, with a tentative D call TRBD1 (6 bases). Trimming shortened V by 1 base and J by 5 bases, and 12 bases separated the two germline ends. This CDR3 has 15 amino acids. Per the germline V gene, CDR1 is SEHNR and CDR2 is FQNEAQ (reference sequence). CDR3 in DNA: TGTGCCAGCAGCTTAGTACGGGCAGGGGACAATGAGCAGTTCTTC. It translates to CASSLVRAGDNEQFF. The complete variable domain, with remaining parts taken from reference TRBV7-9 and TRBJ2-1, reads DTGVSQNPRHKITKRGQNVTFRCDPISEHNRLYWYRQTLGQGPEFLTYFQNEAQLEKSRLLSDRFSAERPKGSFSTLEIQRTEQGDSAMYLCASSLVRAGDNEQFFGPGTRLTVL.

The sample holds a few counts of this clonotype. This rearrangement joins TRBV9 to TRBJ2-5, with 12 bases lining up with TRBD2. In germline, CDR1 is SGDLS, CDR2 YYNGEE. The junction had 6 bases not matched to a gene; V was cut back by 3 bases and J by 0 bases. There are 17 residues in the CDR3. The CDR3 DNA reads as TGTGCCAGCAGCGGGCTAGCGGGGGGGGAGTACCAAGAGACCCAGTACTTC. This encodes CASSGLAGGEYQETQYF.

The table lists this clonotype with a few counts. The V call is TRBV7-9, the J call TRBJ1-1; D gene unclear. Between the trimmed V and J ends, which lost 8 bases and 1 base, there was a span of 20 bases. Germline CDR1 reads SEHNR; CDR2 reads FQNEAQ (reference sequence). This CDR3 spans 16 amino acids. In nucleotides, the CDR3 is TGTGCCAGCGCTTCCATAAGGGCAAAAAAGAACACTGAAGCTTTCTTT. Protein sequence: CASASIRAKKNTEAFF. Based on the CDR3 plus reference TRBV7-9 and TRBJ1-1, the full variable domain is DTGVSQNPRHKITKRGQNVTFRCDPISEHNRLYWYRQTLGQGPEFLTYFQNEAQLEKSRLLSDRFSAERPKGSFSTLEIQRTEQGDSAMYLCASASIRAKKNTEAFFGQGTRLTVV.

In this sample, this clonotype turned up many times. The CDR3 DNA follows: TGCGCCAGCAGCCAAGATATCGTACAGCTGAACACTGAAGCTTTCTTT. As protein: CASSQDIVQLNTEAFF. The chain employs TRBV4-1 and TRBJ1-1, with D hard to call. CDR3 length equals 16 residues. Between the trimmed V and J ends, which lost 0 bases and 0 bases, there was a span of 11 bases. The germline CDR1 and CDR2 sequences are MGHRA and YSYEKL.

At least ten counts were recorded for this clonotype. CDR3 bases: TGTGCCAGCAGAGGGGACAGGCAAAACTATGGCTACACCTTC. Protein product: CASRGDRQNYGYTF. The rearrangement uses TRBV6-6 and TRBJ1-2; 8 positions match TRBD1. CDR1 and CDR2 (germline): MNHNY, SVGAGI (reference sequence). This CDR3 is 14 amino acids long. J was trimmed by 2 bases and V by 6 bases; bases with no gene match: 5.

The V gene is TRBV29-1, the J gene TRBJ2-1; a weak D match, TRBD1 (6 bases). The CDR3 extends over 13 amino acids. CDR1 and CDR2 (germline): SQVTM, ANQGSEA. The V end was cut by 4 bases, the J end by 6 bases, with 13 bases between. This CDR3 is CSVGQALRNEQFF. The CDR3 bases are TGCAGCGTTGGACAGGCTCTCCGCAATGAGCAGTTCTTC.

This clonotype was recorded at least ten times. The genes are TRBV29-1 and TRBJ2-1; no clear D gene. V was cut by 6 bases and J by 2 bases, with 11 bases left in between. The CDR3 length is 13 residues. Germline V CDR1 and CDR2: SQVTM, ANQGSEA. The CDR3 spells CSVLTPTYNEQFF. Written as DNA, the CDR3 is TGCAGCGTGCTGACACCTACCTACAATGAGCAGTTCTTC.

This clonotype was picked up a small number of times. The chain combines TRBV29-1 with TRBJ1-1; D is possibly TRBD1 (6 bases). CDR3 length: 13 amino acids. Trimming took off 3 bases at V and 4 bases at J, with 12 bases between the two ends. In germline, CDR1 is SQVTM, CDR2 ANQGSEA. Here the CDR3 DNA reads TGCAGCGTTGATCCGGCAGGGGTCACTGAAGCTTTCTTT. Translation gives CSVDPAGVTEAFF.

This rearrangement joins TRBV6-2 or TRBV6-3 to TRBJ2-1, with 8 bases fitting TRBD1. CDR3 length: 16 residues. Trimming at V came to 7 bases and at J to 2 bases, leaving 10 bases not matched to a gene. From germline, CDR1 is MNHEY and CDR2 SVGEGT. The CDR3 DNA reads TGTGCCAGCACTCCCCCAGGGGGCAGTCCCTACAATGAGCAGTTCTTC. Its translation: CASTPPGGSPYNEQFF.

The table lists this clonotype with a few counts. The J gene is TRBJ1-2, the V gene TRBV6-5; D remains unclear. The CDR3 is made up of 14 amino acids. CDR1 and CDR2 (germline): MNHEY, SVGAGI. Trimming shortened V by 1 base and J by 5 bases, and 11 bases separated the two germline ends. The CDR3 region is CASSYWGLQYGYTF. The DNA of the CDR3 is TGTGCCAGCAGTTACTGGGGATTACAGTATGGCTACACCTTC.

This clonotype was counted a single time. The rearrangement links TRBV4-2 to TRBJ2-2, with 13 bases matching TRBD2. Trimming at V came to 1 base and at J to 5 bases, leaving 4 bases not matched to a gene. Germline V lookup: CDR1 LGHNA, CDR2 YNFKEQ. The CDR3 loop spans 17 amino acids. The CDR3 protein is CASSQGGTSGKTGELFF. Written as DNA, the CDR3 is TGTGCCAGCAGCCAAGGAGGGACTAGCGGGAAAACCGGGGAGCTGTTTTTT.

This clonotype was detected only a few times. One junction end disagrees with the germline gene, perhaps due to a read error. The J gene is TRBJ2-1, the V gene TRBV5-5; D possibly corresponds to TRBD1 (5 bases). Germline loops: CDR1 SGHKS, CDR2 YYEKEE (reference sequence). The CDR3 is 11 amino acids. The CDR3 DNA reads TGTGCCAGCAGCTTGGCCAGGGTGACGCTCTTC. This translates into CASSLARVTLF.

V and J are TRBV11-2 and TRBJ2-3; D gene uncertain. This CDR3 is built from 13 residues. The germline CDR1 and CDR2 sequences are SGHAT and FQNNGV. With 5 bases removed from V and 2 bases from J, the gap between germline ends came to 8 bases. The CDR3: CASSAPTTDTQYF. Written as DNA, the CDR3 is TGTGCCAGCAGCGCCCCCACCACAGATACGCAGTATTTT.

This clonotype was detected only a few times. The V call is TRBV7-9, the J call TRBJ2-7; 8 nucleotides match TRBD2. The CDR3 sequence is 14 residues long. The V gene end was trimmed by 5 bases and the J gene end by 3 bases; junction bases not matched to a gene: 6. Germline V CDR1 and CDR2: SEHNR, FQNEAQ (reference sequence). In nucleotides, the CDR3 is TGTGCCAGCAGCCCCGGGGGGGCCCTCTACGAGCAGTACTTC. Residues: CASSPGGALYEQYF.

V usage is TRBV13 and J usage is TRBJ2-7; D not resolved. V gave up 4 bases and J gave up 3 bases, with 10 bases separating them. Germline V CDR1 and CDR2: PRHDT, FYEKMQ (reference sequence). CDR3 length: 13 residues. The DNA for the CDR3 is TGTGCCAGCAGCTCCGGTCTCAACTACGAGCAGTACTTC. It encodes CASSSGLNYEQYF.

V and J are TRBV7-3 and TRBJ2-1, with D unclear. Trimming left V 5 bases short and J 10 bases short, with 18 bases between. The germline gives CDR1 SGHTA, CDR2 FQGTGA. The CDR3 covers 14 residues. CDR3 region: CASSRIVGEGEQFF. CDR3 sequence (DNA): TGTGCCAGCAGCCGGATAGTTGGGGAAGGCGAGCAGTTCTTC.

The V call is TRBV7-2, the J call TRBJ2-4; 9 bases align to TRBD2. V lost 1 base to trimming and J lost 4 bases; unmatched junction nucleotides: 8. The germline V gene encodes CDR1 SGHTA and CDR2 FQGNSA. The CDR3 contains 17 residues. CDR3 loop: CASSLVGTSREKNIQYF. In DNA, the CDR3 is TGTGCCAGCAGCTTAGTGGGGACTAGCAGAGAAAAAAACATTCAGTACTTC.

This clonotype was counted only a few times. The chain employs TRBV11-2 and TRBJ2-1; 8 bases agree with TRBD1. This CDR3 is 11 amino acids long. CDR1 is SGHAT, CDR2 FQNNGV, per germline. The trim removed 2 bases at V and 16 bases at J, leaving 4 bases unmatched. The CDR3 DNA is TGTGCCAGCAGCTTAATGGACAGGGCCTTCTTC. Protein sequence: CASSLMDRAFF.

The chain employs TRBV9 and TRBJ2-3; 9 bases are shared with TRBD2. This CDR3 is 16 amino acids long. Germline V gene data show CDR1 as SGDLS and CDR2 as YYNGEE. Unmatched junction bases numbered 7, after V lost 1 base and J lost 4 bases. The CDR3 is CASSVSGGGAADTQYF. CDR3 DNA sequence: TGTGCCAGCAGCGTATCAGGCGGGGGGGCCGCAGATACGCAGTATTTT.

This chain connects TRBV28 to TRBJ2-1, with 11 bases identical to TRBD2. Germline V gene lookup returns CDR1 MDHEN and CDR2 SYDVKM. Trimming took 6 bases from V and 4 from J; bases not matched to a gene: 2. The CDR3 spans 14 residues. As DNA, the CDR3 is TGTGCCAGCAGCTGGACTAGCGGGTACAATGAGCAGTTCTTC. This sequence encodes CASSWTSGYNEQFF.

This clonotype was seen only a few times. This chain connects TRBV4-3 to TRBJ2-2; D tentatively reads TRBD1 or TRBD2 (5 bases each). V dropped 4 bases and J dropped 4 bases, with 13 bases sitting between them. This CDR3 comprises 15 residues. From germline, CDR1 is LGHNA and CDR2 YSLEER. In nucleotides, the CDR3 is TGCGCCAGCAGCCTCCGGGACGGACCCACCGGGGAGCTGTTTTTT. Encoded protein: CASSLRDGPTGELFF.

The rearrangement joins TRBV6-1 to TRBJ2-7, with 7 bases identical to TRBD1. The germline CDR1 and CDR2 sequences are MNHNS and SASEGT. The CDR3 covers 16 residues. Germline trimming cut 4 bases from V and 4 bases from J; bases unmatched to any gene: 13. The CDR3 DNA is TGTGCCAGCAGTGCCCGTGGCCCGACAGGGTCGTACGAGCAGTACGTC. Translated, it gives CASSARGPTGSYEQYV.

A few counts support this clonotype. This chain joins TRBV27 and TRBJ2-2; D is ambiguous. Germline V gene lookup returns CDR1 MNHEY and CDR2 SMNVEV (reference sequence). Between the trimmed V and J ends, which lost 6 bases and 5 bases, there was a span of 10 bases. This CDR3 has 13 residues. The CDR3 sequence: CASRSTETGELFF. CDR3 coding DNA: TGTGCCAGCAGAAGTACAGAGACCGGGGAGCTGTTTTTT.

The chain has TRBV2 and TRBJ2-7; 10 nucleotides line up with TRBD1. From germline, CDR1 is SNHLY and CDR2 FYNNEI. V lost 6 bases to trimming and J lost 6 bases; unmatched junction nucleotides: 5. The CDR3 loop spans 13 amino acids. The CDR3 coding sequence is TGTGCCAGCAGCTCCGGACAGGGGGTCGAGCAGTACTTC. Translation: CASSSGQGVEQYF.